This T cell receptor beta chain comes out of a study of T cell responses to AZD1222 COVID-19 vaccine. Generated by immunoSEQ multiplex PCR, the TCRdb table keeps only in-frame clones and is missing some. Seen here are about 160,000 clones, roughly nine tenths observed once, and the top ten hold 6.5% to 7%. This CDR3 has 16 residues. The ends were cut back, 6 bases at V and 2 bases at J, with 18 bases in the middle. Germline CDR1 MGHRA, CDR2 YSYEKL. The J gene is TRBJ2-3, the V gene TRBV4-1; D possibly corresponds to TRBD2 (6 bases). This TCR was recovered from an adult in good health. Specimen: peripheral blood, collected on day 0 of AZD1222 vaccination. CDR3 DNA sequence: TGCGCCAGCAGTGGGGCGGGGTATCTTGTCACAGATACGCAGTATTTT. Translation: CASSGAGYLVTDTQYF.